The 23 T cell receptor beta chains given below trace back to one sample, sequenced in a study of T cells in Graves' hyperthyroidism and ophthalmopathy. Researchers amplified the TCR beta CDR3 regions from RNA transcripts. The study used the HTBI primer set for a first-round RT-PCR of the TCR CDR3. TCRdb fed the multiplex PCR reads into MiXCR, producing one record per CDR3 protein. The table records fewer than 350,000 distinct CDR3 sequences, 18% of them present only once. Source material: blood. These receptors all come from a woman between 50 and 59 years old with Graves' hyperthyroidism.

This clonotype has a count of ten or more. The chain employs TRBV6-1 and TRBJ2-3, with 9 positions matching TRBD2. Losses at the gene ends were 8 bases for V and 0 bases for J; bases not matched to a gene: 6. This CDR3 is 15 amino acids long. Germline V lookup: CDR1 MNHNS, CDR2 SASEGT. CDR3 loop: CASVSLAGSTDTQYF. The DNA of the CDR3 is TGTGCCAGCGTTTCTCTAGCGGGGAGCACAGATACGCAGTATTTT.

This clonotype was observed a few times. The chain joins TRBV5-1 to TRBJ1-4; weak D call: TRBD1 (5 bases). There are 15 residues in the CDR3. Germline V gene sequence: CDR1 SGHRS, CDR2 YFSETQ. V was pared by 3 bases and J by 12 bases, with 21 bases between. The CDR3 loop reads CASSSSGTQMGELFF. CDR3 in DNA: TGCGCCAGCAGCTCTTCCGGGACCCAGATGGGGGAACTGTTTTTT. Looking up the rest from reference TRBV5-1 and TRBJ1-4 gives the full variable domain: KAGVTQTPRYLIKTRGQQVTLSCSPISGHRSVSWYQQTPGQGLQFLFEYFSETQRNKGNFPGRFSGRQFSNSRSEMNVSTLELGDSALYLCASSSSGTQMGELFFGSGTQLSVL.

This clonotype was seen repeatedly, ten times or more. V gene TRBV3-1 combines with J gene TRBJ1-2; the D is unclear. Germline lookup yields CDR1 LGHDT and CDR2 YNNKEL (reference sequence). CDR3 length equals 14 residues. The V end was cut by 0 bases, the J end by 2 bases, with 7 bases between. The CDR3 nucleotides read TGTGCCAGCAGCCAAGATGCGGGGAACTATGGCTACACCTTC. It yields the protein CASSQDAGNYGYTF.

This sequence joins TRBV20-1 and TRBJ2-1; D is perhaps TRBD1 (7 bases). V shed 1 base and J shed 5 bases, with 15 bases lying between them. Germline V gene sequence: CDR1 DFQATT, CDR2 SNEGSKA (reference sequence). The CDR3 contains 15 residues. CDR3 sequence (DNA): TGCAGTGCTAGAGTCCCAGGGGGGCCGGACAATGAGCAGTTCTTC. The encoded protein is CSARVPGGPDNEQFF.

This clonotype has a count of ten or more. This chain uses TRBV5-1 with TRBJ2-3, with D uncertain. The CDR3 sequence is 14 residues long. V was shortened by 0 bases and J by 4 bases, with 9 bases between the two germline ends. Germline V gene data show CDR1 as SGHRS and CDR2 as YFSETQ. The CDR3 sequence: CASSLAIGSDTQYF. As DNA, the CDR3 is TGCGCCAGCAGCTTGGCTATAGGATCAGATACGCAGTATTTT.

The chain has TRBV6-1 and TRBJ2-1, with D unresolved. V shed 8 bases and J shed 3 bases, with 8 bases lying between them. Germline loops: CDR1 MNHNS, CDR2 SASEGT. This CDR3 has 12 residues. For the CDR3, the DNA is TGTGCCAGCGGTACGCTCTACAATGAGCAGTTCTTC. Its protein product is CASGTLYNEQFF.

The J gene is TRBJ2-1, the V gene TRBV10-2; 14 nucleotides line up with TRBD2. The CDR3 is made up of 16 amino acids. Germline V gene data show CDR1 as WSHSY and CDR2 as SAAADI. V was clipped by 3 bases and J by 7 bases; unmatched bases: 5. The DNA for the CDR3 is TGCGCCAGCAGTGATCCGGGGACTAGCGGGGGTAATGAGCAGTTCTTC. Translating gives CASSDPGTSGGNEQFF.

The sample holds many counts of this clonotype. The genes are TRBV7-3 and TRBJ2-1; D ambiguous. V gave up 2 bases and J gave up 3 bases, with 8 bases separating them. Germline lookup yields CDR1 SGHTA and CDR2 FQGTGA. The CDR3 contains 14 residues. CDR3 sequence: CASSLDGYYNEQFF. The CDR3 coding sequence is TGTGCCAGCAGCTTAGATGGGTACTACAATGAGCAGTTCTTC.

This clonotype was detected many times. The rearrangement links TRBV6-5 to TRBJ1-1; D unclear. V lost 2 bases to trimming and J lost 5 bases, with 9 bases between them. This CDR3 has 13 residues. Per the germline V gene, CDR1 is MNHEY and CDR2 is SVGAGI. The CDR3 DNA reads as TGTGCCAGCAGTTACGGAGAGGTTACTGAAGCTTTCTTT. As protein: CASSYGEVTEAFF.

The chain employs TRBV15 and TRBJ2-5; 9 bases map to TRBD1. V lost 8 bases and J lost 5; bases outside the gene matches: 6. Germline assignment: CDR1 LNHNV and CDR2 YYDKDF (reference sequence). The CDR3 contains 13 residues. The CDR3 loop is CATGTGGWETQYF. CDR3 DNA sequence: TGTGCCACCGGCACAGGGGGCTGGGAGACCCAGTACTTC.

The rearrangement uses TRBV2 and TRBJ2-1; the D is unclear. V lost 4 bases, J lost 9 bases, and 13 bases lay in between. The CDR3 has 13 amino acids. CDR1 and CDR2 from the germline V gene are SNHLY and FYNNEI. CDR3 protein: CASSAPFVIEQFF. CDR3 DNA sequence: TGTGCCAGCAGTGCCCCGTTTGTAATTGAGCAGTTCTTC.

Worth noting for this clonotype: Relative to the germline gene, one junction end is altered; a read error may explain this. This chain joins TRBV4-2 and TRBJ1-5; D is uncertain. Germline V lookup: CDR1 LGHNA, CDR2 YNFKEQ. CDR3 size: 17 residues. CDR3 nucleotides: TGTGCCAGCGGCCAAGGAGTTGCGGCGCAGAGCAATCAGCCCCAGCATTTT. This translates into CASGQGVAAQSNQPQHF.

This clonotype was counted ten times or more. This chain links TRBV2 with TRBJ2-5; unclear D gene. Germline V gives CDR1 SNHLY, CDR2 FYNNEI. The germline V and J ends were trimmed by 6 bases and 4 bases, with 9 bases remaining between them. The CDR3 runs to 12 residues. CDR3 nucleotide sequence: TGTGCCAGCAGAGGGCCAGGAGAGACCCAGTACTTC. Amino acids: CASRGPGETQYF.

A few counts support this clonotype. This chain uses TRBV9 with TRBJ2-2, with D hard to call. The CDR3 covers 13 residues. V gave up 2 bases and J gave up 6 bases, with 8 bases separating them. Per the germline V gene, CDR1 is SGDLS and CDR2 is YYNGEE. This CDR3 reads CASSVTAPGELFF. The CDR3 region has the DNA TGTGCCAGCAGCGTTACAGCCCCCGGGGAGCTGTTTTTT.

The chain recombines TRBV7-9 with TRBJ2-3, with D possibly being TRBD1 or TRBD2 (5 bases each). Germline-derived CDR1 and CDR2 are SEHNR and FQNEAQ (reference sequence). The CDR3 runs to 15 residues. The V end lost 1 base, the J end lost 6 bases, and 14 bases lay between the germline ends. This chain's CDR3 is CASSLVLGPGDTQYF. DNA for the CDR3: TGTGCCAGCAGCTTAGTGCTGGGACCGGGGGATACGCAGTATTTT.

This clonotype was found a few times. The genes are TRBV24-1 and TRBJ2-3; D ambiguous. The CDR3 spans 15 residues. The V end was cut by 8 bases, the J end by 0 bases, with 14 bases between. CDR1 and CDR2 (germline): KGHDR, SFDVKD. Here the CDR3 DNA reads TGTGCCACCAATCCTAGGAGTTCAAGCACAGATACGCAGTATTTT. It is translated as CATNPRSSSTDTQYF.

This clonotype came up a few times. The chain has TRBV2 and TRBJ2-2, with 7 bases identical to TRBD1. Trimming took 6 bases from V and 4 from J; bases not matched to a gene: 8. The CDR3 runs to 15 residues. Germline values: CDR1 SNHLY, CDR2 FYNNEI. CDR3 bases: TGTGCCAGCAGCCCCCCGACAGGGATCACCGGGGAGCTGTTTTTT. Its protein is CASSPPTGITGELFF.

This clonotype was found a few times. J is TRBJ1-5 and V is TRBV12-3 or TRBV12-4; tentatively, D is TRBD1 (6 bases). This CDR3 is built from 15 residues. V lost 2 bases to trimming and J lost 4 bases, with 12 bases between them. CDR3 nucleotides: TGTGCCAGCAGTTTACAAGGGACACCAAATCAGCCCCAGCATTTT. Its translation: CASSLQGTPNQPQHF.

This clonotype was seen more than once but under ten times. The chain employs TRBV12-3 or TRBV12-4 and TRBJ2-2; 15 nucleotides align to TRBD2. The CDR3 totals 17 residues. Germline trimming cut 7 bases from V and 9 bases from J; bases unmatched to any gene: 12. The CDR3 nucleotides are TGTGCCAGCACCACACATCGGACTAGCGGGAGGGCGCGGGAGCTGTTTTTT. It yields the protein CASTTHRTSGRARELFF.

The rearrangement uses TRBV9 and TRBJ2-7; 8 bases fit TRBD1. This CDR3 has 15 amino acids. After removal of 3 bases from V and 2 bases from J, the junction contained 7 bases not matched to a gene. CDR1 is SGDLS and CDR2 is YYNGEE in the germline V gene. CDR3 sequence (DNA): TGTGCCAGCAGCGAGACACAGGGGGAGACCTACGAGCAGTACTTC. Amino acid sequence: CASSETQGETYEQYF.

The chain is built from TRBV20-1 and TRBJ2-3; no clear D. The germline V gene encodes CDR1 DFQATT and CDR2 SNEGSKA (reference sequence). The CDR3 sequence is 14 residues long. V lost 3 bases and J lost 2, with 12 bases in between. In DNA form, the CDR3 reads TGCAGTGCTAGCGAAAATACCGTCACAGATACGCAGTATTTT. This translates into CSASENTVTDTQYF.

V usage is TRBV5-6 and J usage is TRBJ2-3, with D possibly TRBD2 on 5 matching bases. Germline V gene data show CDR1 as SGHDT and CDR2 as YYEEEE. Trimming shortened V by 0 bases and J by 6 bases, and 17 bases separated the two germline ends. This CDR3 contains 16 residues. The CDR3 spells CASSLEYGVVGDTQYF. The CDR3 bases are TGTGCCAGCAGCTTGGAGTACGGGGTCGTGGGGGATACGCAGTATTTT.

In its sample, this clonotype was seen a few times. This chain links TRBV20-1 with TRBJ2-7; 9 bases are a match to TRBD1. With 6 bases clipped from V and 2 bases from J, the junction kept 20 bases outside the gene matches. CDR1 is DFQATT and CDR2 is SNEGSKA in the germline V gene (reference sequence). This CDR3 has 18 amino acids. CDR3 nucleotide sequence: TGCAGTGCAACCGGGACAGGGCTTAGCGGGCCCTCCCCCTACGAGCAGTACTTC. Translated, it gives CSATGTGLSGPSPYEQYF.